The TCR beta chain under discussion was sequenced for a study of T-cell memory formation after mild COVID-19. About the study: TCR clusters were mostly donor specific.

CDR3 size: 13 residues. Germline V gene data show CDR1 as SGHRS and CDR2 as YFSETQ. Trimming pared 2 bases from V and 6 bases from J, leaving 11 bases between. In its sample, this clonotype was seen a few times. Its antigen is unknown. From 5'RACE with constant-segment primers came TCR alpha and TCR beta cDNA libraries that carried sample barcodes and UMIs. TCRdb itself ran the 5' RACE reads through MiXCR, one entry per CDR3 protein. The data hold around 440,000 distinct CDR3 sequences, with 18% observed a single time. Study-level findings and limits: The main location of contracting CD4+ clones was CM and EM, and that of contracting CD8+ clones was EMRA. Prior to infection, memory already included some responding clones, suggesting cross-reactive memory joined.

V is TRBV5-1 and J is TRBJ1-1; a possible D gene is TRBD1 (6 bases). This sequence originates from an adult woman who had mild COVID-19 (a few samples of this study predate the infection). Cell type and time point are not known. Material for sequencing was PBMCs or a T cell subset sorted from them (not recorded which). CDR3 sequence: CASSFGGWAEAFF. CDR3 nucleotides: TGCGCCAGCAGCTTTGGGGGCTGGGCTGAAGCTTTCTTT.